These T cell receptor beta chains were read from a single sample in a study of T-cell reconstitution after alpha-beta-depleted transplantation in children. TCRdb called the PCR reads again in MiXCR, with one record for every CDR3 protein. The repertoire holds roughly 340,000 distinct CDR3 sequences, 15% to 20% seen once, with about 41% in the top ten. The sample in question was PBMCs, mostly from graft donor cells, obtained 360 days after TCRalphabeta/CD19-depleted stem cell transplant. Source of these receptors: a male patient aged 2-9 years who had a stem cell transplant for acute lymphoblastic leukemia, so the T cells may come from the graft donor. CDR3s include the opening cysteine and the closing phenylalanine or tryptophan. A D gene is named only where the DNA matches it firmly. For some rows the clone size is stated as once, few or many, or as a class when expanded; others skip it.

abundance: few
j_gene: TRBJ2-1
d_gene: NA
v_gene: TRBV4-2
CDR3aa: CASSQEGWTTGLEQFF
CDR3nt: TGTGCCAGCAGCCAAGAGGGTTGGACTACCGGACTTGAGCAGTTCTTC

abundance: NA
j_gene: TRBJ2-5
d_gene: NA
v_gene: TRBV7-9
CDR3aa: CASSFPTLSSTGETQYF
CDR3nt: TGTGCCAGCAGCTTCCCTACTCTTAGCTCAACAGGGGAGACCCAGTACTTC

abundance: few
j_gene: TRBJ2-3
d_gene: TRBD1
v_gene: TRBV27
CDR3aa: CASRPTGSDTQYF
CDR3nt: TGTGCCAGCAGACCGACAGGGTCAGATACGCAGTATTTT

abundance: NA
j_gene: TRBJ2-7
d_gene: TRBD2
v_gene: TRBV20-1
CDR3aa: CSARPPTGLAGELDYEQYF
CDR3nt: TGCAGTGCTAGACCGCCGACAGGACTAGCGGGAGAACTGGACTACGAGCAGTACTTC

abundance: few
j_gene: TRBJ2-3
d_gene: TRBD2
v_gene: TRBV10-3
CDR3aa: CAISEGVAGDGADTQYF
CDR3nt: TGTGCCATCAGTGAGGGGGTAGCGGGAGATGGGGCAGATACGCAGTATTTT

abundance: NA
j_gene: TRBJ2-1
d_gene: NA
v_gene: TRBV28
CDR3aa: CASTRNDNEQFF
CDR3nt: TGTGCCAGCACACGAAACGACAATGAGCAGTTCTTC

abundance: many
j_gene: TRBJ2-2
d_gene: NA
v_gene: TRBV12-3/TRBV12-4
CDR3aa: CASSDQRGTGELFF
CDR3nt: TGTGCCAGCAGTGATCAACGGGGGACCGGGGAGCTGTTTTTT

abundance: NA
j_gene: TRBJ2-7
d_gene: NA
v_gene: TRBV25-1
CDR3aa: CASSLGIYYEQYF
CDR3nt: TGTGCCAGCAGTCTAGGGATCTACTACGAGCAGTACTTC

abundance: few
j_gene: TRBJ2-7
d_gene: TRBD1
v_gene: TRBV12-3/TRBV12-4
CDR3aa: CASSRDREGEQYF
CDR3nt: TGTGCCAGCAGTCGGGACAGGGAGGGCGAGCAGTACTTC

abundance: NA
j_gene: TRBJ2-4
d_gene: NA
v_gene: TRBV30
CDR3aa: CAWSRWDIQYF
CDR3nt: TGTGCCTGGAGTAGGTGGGACATTCAGTACTTC

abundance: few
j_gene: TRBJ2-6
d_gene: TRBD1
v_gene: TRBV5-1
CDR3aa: CASSFGGTALSGANVLTF
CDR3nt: TGCGCCAGCAGCTTCGGTGGGACAGCCCTCTCTGGGGCCAACGTCCTGACTTTC

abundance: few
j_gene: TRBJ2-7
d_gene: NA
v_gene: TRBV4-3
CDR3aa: CASSQDLKNYEQYF
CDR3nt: TGCGCCAGCAGCCAAGATCTGAAGAACTACGAGCAGTACTTC

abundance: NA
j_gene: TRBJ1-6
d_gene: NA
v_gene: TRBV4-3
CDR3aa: CASRGRGDSPLHF
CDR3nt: TGCGCCAGCAGAGGCCGGGGAGATTCACCCCTCCACTTT

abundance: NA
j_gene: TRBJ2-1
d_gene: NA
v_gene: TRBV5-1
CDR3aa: CASGPMGTRGGNGSPNEQFF
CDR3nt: TGCGCCAGCGGGCCGATGGGGACCCGAGGTGGCAACGGCTCCCCCAATGAGCAGTTCTTC

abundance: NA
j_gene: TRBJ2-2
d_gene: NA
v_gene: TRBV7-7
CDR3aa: CASSLENHGELFF
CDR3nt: TGTGCTAGCAGCTTGGAGAATCACGGGGAGCTGTTTTTT

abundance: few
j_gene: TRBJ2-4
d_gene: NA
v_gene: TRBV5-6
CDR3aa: CASSTLGQGRYQNIQYF
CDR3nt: TGTGCCAGCAGCACCCTGGGCCAGGGGCGGTACCAAAACATTCAGTACTTC

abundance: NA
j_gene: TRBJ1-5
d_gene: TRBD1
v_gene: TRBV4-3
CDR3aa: CASSQEHLRGSSNQPQHF
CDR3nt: TGCGCCAGCAGCCAAGAACATCTCAGGGGGTCTAGCAATCAGCCCCAGCATTTT

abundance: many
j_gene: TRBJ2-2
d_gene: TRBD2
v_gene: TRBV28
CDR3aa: CASSNSGRELFF
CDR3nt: TGTGCCAGCAGTAATAGCGGGAGAGAGCTGTTTTTT

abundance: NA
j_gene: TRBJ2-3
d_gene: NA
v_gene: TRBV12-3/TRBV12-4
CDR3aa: CASRGSGVTQYF
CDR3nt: TGTGCCAGCAGGGGGTCCGGAGTTACGCAGTATTTT

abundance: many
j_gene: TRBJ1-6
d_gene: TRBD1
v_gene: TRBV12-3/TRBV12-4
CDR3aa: CASSFRGRNSPLHF
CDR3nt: TGTGCCAGCAGTTTCAGGGGGCGTAATTCACCCCTCCACTTT

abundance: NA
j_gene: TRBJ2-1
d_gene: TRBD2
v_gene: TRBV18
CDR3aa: CASSPDEAGGPWNEQFF
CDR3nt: TGTGCCAGCTCACCGGACGAAGCGGGAGGGCCCTGGAATGAGCAGTTCTTC

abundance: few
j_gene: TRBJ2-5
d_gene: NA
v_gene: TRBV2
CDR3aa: CASSERPPSLYF
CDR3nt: TGTGCCAGCAGTGAAAGGCCCCCGTCTCTGTACTTC

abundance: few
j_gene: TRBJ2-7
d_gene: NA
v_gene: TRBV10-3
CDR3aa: CAISESWGLSYEQYF
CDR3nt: TGTGCCATCAGTGAGTCGTGGGGGCTGAGCTACGAGCAGTACTTC

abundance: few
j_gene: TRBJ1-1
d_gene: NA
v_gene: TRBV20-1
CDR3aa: CSALPGGTEAFF
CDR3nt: TGCAGTGCCCTCCCGGGGGGCACTGAAGCTTTCTTT

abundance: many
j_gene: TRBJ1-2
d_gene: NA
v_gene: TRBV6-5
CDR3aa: CASSYNGIASGYTF
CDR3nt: TGTGCCAGCAGTTACAATGGTATCGCTTCTGGCTACACCTTC

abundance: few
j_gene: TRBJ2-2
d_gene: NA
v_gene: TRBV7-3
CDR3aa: CASSITVGAGELFF
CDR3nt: TGTGCCAGCAGTATAACAGTGGGGGCCGGGGAGCTGTTTTTT

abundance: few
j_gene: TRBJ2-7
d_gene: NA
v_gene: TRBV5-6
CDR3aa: CASSLRDLEQYF
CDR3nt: TGTGCCAGCAGCTTGAGGGATTTGGAGCAGTACTTC

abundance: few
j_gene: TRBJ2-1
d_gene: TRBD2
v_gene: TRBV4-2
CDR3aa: CASSRTLSSGSPYNEQFF
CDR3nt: TGTGCCAGCAGCCGAACCCTCTCTAGCGGGAGTCCCTACAATGAGCAGTTCTTC

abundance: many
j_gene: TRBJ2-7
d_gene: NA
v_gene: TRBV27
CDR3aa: CATMSLGAATYEQYF
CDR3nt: TGTGCCACCATGTCCCTGGGAGCGGCGACCTACGAGCAGTACTTC

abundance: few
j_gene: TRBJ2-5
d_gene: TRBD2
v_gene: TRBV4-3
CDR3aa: CASSQTSGGTLAQYF
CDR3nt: TGCGCCAGCAGCCAAACTAGCGGGGGAACCCTGGCCCAGTACTTC

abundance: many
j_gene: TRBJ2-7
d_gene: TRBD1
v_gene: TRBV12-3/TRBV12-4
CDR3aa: CASSDGTGIYEQYF
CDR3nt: TGTGCCAGCAGTGACGGGACAGGGATATACGAGCAGTACTTC

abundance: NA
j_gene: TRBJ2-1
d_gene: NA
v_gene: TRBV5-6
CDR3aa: CASSSSPGLHYNEQFF
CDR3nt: TGTGCCAGCAGCTCCAGTCCGGGACTCCACTACAATGAGCAGTTCTTC

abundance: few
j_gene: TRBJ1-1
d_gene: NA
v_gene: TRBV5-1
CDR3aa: CASSPTGKAFF
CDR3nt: TGCGCCAGCAGCCCAACAGGAAAAGCTTTCTTT

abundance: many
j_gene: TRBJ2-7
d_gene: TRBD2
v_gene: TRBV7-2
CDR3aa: CASSFLIRRREDPRSYEQYF
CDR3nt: TGTGCCAGCAGCTTCTTAATTAGGAGGCGGGAGGACCCCCGCTCCTACGAGCAGTACTTC

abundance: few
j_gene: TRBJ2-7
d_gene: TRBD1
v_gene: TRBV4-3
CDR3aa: CASSQDRTGGSYEQYF
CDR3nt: TGCGCCAGCAGCCAAGATAGGACAGGGGGCTCCTACGAGCAGTACTTC

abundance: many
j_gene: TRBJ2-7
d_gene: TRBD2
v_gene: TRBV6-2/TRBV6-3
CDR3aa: CATLTSGNPYEQYF
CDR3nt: TGTGCCACCTTGACTAGCGGGAACCCCTACGAGCAGTACTTC

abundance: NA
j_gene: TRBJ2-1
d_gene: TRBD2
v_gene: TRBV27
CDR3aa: CASRMLGLAGYSEQFF
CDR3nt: TGTGCCAGCAGAATGCTGGGACTAGCGGGATATAGTGAGCAGTTCTTC

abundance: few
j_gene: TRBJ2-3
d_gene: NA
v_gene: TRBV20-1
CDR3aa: CSARDWRHSGYSTDTQYF
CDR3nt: TGCAGTGCTAGAGATTGGCGGCATAGCGGATATAGCACAGATACGCAGTATTTT

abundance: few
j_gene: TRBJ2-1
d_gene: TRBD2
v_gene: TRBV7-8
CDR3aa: CASSPRTSGRAREQFF
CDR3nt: TGTGCCAGCAGCCCCCGTACTAGCGGGAGGGCCCGTGAGCAGTTCTTC

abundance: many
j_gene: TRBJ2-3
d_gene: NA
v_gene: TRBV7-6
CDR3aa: CASSLGLYGTDTQYF
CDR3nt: TGTGCCAGCAGCTTAGGCCTCTACGGCACAGATACGCAGTATTTT

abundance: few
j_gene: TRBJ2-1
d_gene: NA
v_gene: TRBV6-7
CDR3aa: CASIRDEQFF
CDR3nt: TGTGCCAGCATCCGGGATGAGCAGTTCTTC

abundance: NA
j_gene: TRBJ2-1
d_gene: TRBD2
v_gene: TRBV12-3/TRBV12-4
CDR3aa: CASSFFAGAYNEQFF
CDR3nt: TGTGCCAGCAGTTTCTTCGCGGGAGCGTACAATGAGCAGTTCTTC

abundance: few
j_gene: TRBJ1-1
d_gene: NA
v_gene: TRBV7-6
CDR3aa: CASSGDGWWDTEAFF
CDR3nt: TGTGCCAGCAGCGGGGACGGGTGGTGGGACACTGAAGCTTTCTTT